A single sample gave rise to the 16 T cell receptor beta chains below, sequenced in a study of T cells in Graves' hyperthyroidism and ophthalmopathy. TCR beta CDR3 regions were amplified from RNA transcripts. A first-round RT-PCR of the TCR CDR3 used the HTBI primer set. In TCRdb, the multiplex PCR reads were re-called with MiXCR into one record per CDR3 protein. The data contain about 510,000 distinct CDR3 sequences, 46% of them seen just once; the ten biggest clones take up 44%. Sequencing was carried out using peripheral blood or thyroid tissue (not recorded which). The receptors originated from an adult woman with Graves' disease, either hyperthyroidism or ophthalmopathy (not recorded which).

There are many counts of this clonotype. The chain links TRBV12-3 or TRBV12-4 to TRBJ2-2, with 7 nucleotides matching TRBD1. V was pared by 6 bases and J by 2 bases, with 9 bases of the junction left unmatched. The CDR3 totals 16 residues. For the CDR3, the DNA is TGTGCCAGCAGGCTGGGACAGTTGCCTAACACCGGGGAGCTGTTTTTT. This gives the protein CASRLGQLPNTGELFF.

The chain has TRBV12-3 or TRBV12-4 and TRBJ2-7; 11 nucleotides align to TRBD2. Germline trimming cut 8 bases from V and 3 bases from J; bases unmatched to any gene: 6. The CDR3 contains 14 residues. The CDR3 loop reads CASAPGLADYEQYF. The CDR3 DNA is TGTGCCAGCGCCCCGGGACTAGCGGACTACGAGCAGTACTTC.

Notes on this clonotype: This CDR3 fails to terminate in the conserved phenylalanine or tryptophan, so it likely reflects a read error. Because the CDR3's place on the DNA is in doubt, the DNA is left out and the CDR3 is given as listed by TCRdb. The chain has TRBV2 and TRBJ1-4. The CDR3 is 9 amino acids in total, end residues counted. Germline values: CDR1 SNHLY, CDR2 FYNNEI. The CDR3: CASSKLRGE.

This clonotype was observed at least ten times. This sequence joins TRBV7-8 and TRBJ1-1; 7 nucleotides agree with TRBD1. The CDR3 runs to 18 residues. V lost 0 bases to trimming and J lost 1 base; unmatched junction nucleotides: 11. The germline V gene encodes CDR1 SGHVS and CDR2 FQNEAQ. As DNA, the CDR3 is TGTGCCAGCAGCTTAGCGCTAGTCCGGACAGGCAGGAACACTGAAGCTTTCTTT. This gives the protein CASSLALVRTGRNTEAFF.

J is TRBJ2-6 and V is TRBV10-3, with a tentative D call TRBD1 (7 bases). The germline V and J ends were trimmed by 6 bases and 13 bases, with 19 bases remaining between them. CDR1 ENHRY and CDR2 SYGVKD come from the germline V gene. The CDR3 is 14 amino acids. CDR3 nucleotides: TGTGCCATCAGGGGAGGACAGGCCTATGGAGTCCTGACTTTC. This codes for CAIRGGQAYGVLTF.

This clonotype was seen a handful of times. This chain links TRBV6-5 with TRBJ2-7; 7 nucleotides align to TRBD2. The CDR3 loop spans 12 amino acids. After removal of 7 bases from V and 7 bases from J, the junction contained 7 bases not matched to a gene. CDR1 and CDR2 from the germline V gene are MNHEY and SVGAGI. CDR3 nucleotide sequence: TGTGCCAGCAAGACGGGAGGACGTGAGCAGTACTTC. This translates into CASKTGGREQYF.

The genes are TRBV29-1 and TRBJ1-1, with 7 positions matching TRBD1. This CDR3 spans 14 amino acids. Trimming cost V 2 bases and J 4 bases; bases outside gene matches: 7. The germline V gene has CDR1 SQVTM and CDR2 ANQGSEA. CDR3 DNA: TGCAGCGTTGAATTATGGGACAGCTCCACTGAAGCTTTCTTT. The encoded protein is CSVELWDSSTEAFF.

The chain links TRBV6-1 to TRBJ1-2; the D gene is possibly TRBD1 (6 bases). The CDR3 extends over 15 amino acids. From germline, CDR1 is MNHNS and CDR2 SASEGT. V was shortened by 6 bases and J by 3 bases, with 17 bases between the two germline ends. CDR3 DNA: TGTGCCAGCAGCCCCGGGGGGGGCGGTTACTATGGCTACACCTTC. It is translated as CASSPGGGGYYGYTF.

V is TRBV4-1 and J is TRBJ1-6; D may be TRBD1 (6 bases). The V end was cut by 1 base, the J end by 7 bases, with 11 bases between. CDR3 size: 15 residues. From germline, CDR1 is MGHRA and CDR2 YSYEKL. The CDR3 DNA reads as TGCGCCAGCAGCCAAGTAGGGGGGGTCAATTCACCCCTCCACTTT. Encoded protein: CASSQVGGVNSPLHF.

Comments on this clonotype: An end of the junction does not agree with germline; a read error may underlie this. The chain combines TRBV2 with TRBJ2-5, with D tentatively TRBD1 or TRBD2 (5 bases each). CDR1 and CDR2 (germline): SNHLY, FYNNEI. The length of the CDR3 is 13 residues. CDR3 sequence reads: CAGSGGWQETQYF. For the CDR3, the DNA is TGTGCCGGCAGTGGGGGATGGCAGGAGACCCAGTACTTC.

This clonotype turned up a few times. CDR3 sequence (DNA): TGTGCCAGCAGCTTAGATCGCGGGCCCGGTCAGCCCCAGTACTTC. Its protein product is CASSLDRGPGQPQYF. V usage is TRBV7-2 and J usage is TRBJ2-5, with a possible D match to TRBD2 (5 bases). CDR1 and CDR2 from the germline V gene are SGHTA and FQGNSA. This CDR3 contains 15 residues. With 1 base removed from V and 9 bases from J, the gap between germline ends came to 18 bases.

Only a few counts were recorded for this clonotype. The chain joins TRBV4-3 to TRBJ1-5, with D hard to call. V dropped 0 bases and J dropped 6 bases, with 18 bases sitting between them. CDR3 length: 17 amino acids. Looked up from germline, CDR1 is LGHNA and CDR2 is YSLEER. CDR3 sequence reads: CASSQDLNDWGGQPQHF. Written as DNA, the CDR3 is TGCGCCAGCAGCCAAGATCTGAATGACTGGGGAGGTCAGCCCCAGCATTTT.

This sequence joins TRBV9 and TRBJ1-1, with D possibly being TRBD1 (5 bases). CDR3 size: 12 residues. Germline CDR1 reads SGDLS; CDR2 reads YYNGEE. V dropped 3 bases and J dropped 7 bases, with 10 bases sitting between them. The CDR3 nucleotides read TGTGCCAGCAGCGGCAGGACATTTGAAGCTTTCTTT. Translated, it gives CASSGRTFEAFF.

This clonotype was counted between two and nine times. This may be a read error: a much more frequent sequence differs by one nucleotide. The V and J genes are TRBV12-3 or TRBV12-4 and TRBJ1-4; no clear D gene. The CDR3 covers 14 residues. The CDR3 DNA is TGTGCCAGCAGTTCCCATCGGGTGGGTGAAAAACTGCTTTTT. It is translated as CASSSHRVGEKLLF.

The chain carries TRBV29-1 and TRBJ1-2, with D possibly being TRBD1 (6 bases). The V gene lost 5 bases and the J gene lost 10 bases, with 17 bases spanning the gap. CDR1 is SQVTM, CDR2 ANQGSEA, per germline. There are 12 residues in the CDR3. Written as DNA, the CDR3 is TGCAGCGTTAAGCCCTTCAGGGGAATCTACACCTTC. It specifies CSVKPFRGIYTF. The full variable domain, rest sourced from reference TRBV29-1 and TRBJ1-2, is SAVISQKPSRDICQRGTSLTIQCQVDSQVTMMFWYRQQPGQSLTLIATANQGSEATYESGFVIDKFPISRPNLTFSTLTVSNMSPEDSSIYLCSVKPFRGIYTFGSGTRLTVV.

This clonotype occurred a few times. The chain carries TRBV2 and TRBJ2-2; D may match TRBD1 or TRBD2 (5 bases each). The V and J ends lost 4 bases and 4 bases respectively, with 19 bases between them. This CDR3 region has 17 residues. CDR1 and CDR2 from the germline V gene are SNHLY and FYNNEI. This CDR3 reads CASSAEGQGRSTGELFF. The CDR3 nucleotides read TGTGCCAGCAGTGCCGAGGGGCAGGGTAGGAGCACCGGGGAGCTGTTTTTT.